This T cell receptor (beta chain) was obtained from a study of human T cells and chemical hapten exposure. About the research overall: Patients were mainly female, each with alopecia areata, totalis or universalis.

Notes on the study in general: In the PT1 data, expanded TCR counts showed a positive correlation with patch test score. Donor immune responses may differ from healthy people's, since all donors had alopecia.

Indicated time point: patch test 2, 6 weeks after DPC sensitization. The sample's treatment: therapeutic diphenylcyclopropenone sensitization with weekly scalp DPC. This clonotype was counted a few times. Its specificity is not known. As the library was built, unique molecular identifiers were attached to individual cDNA molecules. One entry per CDR3 protein, called by TCRdb with MiXCR from the RACE reads. The profile shows about 81,000 distinct CDR3 sequences, 10% to 13% of them singletons. This TCR came from a woman in her 30s with alopecia areata. Some clones in this sample may be carry-over from other donors' samples. Sequenced material: whole blood, taken in connection with sensitization to the hapten diphenylcyclopropenone (DPC).

The CDR3 reads CASSLRGYGYTF. Here the CDR3 DNA reads TGTGCCAGCAGCCTCCGGGGCTATGGCTACACCTTC. The chain carries TRBV6-5 and TRBJ1-2; D is uncertain. Germline V gene sequence: CDR1 MNHEY, CDR2 SVGAGI. V was clipped by 6 bases and J by 4 bases, with 9 bases between them. The CDR3 is made up of 12 amino acids.